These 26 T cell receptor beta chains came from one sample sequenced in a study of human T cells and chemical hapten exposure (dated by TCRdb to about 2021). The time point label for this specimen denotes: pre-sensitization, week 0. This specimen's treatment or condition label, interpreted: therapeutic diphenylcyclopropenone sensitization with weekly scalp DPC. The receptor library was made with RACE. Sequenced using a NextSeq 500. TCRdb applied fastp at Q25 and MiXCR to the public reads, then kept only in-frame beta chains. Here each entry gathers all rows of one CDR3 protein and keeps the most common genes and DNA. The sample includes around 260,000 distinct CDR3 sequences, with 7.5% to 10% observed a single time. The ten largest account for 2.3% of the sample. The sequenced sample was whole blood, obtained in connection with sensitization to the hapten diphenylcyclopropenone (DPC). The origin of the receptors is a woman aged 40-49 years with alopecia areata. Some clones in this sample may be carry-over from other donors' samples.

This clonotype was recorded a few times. This CDR3 reads CASTVSGSPLSTDTQYF. In DNA form, the CDR3 reads TGCGCCAGCACCGTTAGCGGGAGCCCCCTTAGCACAGATACGCAGTATTTT. The rearrangement uses TRBV5-1 and TRBJ2-3; 9 positions match TRBD2. This CDR3 comprises 17 residues. Germline assignment: CDR1 SGHRS and CDR2 YFSETQ. Trimming took 6 bases from V and 0 from J; bases not matched to a gene: 11.

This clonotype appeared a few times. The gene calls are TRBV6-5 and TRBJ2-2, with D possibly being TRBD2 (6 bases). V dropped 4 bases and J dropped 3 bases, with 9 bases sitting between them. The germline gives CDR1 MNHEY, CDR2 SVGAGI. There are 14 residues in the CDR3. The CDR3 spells CASSSEGYTGELFF. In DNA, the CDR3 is TGTGCCAGCAGTTCGGAGGGCTACACCGGGGAGCTGTTTTTT.

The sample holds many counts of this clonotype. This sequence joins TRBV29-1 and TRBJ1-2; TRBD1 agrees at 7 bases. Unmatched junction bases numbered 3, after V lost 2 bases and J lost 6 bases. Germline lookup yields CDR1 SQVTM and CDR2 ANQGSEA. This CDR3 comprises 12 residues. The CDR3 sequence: CSVERQGDGYTF. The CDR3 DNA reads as TGCAGCGTTGAAAGGCAGGGGGATGGCTACACCTTC. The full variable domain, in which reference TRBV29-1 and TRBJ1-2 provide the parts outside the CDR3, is SAVISQKPSRDICQRGTSLTIQCQVDSQVTMMFWYRQQPGQSLTLIATANQGSEATYESGFVIDKFPISRPNLTFSTLTVSNMSPEDSSIYLCSVERQGDGYTFGSGTRLTVV.

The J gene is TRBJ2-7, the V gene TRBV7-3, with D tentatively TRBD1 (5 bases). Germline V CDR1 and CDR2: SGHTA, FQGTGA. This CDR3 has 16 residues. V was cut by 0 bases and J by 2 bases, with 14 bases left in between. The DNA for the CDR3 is TGTGCCAGCAGCTTAACAGCGACAGTTTTTACCTACGAGCAGTACTTC. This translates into CASSLTATVFTYEQYF.

The CDR3 loop is CASSLPMIGQNIQYF. The DNA of the CDR3 is TGTGCCAGCAGTTTACCGATGATAGGACAAAACATTCAGTACTTC. This rearrangement joins TRBV28 to TRBJ2-4; D remains unclear. Germline-derived CDR1 and CDR2 are MDHEN and SYDVKM. The CDR3 loop spans 15 amino acids. Trimming shortened V by 2 bases and J by 5 bases, and 13 bases separated the two germline ends.

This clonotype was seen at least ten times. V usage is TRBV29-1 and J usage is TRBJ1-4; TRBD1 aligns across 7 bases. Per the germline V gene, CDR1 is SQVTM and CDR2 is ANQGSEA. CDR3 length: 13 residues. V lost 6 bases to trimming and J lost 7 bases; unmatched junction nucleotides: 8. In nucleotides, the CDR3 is TGCAGCGTAGATGACAGGGTTGGTGAAAAACTGTTTTTT. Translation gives CSVDDRVGEKLFF.

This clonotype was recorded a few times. The CDR3 is CASSLAGQGVPYEQYF. The DNA of the CDR3 is TGCGCCAGCAGCTTGGCGGGACAGGGGGTCCCCTACGAGCAGTACTTC. V gene TRBV5-1 combines with J gene TRBJ2-7, with 11 bases aligning to TRBD1. Germline V gene data show CDR1 as SGHRS and CDR2 as YFSETQ. The CDR3 is 16 residues long. Germline trimming cut 0 bases from V and 2 bases from J; bases unmatched to any gene: 4.

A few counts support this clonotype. CDR3 nucleotides: TGTGCCAGCAGTTTAGGAGGGGCGCGGGGAGCCTACGAGCAGTACTTC. Its translation is CASSLGGARGAYEQYF. The rearrangement joins TRBV27 to TRBJ2-7, with a possible D match to TRBD2 (6 bases). The V end lost 2 bases, the J end lost 2 bases, and 16 bases lay between the germline ends. The CDR3 length is 16 residues. The germline V gene encodes CDR1 MNHEY and CDR2 SMNVEV (reference sequence).

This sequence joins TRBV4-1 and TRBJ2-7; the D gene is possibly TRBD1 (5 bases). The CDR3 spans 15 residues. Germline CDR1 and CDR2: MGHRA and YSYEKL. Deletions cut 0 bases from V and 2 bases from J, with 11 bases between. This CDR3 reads CASSQDTGVTYEQYF. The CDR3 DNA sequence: TGCGCCAGCAGCCAAGATACAGGAGTCACCTACGAGCAGTACTTC.

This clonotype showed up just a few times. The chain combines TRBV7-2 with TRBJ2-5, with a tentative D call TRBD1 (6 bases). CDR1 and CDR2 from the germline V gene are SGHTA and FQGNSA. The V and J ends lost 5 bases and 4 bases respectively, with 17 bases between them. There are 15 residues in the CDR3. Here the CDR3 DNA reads TGTGCCAGCAGCCCCGACAGGTCAAGAGGAGAGACCCAGTACTTC. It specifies CASSPDRSRGETQYF.

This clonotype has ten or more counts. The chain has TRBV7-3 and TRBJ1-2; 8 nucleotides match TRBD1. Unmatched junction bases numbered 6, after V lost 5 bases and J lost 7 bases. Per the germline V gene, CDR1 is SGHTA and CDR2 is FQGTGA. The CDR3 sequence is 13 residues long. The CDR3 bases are TGTGCCAGCAGCCCCCCAGGGGGCGGTGGCTACACCTTC. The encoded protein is CASSPPGGGGYTF. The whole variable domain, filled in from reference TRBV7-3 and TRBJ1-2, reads GAGVSQTPSNKVTEKGKYVELRCDPISGHTALYWYRQSLGQGPEFLIYFQGTGAADDSGLPNDRFFAVRPEGSVSTLKIQRTERGDSAVYLCASSPPGGGGYTFGSGTRLTVV.

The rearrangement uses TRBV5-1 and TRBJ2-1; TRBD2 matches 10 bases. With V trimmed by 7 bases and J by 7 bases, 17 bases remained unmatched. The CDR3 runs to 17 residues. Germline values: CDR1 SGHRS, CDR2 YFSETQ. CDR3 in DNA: TGCGCCAGCGCCCCTTCCAGCGGGAGGGGTCTTGAGAATGAGCAGTTCTTC. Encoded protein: CASAPSSGRGLENEQFF.

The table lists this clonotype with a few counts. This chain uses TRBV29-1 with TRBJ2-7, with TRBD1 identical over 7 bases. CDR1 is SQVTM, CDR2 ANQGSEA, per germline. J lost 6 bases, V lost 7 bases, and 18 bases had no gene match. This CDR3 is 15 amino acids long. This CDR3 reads CSARSSGGTLSEQYF. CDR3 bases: TGCAGCGCGAGATCTTCAGGGGGTACCTTGTCCGAGCAGTACTTC.

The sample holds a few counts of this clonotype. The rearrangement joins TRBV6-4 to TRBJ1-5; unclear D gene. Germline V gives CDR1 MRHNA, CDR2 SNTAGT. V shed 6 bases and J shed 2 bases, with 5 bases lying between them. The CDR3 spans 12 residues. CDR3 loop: CASRSGNQPQHF. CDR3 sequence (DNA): TGTGCCAGCAGATCTGGCAATCAGCCCCAGCATTTT.

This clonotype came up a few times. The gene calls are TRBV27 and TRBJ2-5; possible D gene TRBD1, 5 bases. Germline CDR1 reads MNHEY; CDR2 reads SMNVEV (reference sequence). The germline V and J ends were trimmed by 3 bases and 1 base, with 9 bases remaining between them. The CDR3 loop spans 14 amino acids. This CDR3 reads CASSFSGSQETQYF. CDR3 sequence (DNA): TGTGCCAGCAGTTTCTCAGGGTCCCAAGAGACCCAGTACTTC.

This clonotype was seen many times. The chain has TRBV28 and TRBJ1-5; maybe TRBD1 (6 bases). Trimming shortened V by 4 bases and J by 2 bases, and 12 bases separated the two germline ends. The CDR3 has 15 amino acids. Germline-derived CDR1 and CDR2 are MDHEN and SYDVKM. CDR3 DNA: TGTGCCAGCAGTTACCAGGGGAGCGGCAATCAGCCCCAGCATTTT. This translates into CASSYQGSGNQPQHF.

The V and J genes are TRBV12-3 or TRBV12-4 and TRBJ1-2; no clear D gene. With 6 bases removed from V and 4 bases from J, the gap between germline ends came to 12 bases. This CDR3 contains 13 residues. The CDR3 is CASRGSTGYGYTF. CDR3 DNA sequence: TGTGCCAGCAGGGGGTCCACCGGCTATGGCTACACCTTC.

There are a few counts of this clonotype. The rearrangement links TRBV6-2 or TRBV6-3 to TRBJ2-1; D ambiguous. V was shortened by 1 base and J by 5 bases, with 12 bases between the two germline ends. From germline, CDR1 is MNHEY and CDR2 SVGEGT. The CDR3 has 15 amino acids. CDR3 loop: CASSYFVGSHNEQFF. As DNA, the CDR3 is TGTGCCAGCAGTTACTTTGTAGGGTCCCACAATGAGCAGTTCTTC.

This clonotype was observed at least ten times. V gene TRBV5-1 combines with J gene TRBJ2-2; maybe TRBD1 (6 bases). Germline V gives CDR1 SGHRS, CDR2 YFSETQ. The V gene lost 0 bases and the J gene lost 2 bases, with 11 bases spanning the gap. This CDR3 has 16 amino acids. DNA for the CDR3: TGCGCCAGCAGCTTGGGCCAGGGGCCTAACACCGGGGAGCTGTTTTTT. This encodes CASSLGQGPNTGELFF. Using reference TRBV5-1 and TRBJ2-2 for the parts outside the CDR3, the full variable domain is KAGVTQTPRYLIKTRGQQVTLSCSPISGHRSVSWYQQTPGQGLQFLFEYFSETQRNKGNFPGRFSGRQFSNSRSEMNVSTLELGDSALYLCASSLGQGPNTGELFFGEGSRLTVL.

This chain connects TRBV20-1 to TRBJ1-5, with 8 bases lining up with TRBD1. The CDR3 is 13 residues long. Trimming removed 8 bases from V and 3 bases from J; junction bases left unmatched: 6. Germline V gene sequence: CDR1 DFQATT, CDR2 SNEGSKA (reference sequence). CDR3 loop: CSLLDRVNQPQHF. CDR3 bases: TGCAGTTTGTTGGACAGGGTCAATCAGCCCCAGCATTTT.

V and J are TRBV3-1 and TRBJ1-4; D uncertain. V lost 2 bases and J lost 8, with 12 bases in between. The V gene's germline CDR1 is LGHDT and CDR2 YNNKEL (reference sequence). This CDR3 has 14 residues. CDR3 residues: CASSQTDITEKLFF. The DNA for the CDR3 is TGTGCCAGCAGCCAAACCGACATTACCGAAAAACTGTTTTTT.

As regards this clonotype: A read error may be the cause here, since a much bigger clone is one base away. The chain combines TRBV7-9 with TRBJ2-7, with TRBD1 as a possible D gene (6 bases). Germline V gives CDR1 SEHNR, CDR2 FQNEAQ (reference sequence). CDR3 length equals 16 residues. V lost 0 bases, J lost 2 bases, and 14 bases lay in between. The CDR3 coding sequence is TGTGCCAGCAGCTTAGCAGGGACAAGGTCAACCTACGAGCAGTACTTC. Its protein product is CASSLAGTRSTYEQYF.

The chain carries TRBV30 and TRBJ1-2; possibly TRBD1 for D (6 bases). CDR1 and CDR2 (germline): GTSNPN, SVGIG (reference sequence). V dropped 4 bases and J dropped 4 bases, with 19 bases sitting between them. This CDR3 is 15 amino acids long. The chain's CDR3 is CAWNRPGDGGYGYTF. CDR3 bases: TGTGCCTGGAACCGCCCAGGGGATGGAGGCTATGGCTACACCTTC. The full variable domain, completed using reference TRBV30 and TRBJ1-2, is SQTIHQWPATLVQPVGSPLSLECTVEGTSNPNLYWYRQAAGRGLQLLFYSVGIGQISSEVPQNLSASRPQDRQFILSSKKLLLSDSGFYLCAWNRPGDGGYGYTFGSGTRLTVV.

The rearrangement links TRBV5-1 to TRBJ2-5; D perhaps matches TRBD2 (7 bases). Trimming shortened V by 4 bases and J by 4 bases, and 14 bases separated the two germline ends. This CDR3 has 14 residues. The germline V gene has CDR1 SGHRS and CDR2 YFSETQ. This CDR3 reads CASSDGGGRETQYF. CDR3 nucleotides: TGCGCCAGCAGCGACGGCGGGGGCCGAGAGACCCAGTACTTC. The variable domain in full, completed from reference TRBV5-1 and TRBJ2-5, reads KAGVTQTPRYLIKTRGQQVTLSCSPISGHRSVSWYQQTPGQGLQFLFEYFSETQRNKGNFPGRFSGRQFSNSRSEMNVSTLELGDSALYLCASSDGGGRETQYFGPGTRLLVL.

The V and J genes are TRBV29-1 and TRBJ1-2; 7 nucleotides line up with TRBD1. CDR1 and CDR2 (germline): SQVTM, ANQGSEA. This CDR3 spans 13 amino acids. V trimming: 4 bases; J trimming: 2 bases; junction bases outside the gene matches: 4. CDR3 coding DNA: TGCAGCGTTGGGGACAGAAAAAACTATGGCTACACCTTC. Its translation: CSVGDRKNYGYTF. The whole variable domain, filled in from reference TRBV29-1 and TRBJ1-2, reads SAVISQKPSRDICQRGTSLTIQCQVDSQVTMMFWYRQQPGQSLTLIATANQGSEATYESGFVIDKFPISRPNLTFSTLTVSNMSPEDSSIYLCSVGDRKNYGYTFGSGTRLTVV.

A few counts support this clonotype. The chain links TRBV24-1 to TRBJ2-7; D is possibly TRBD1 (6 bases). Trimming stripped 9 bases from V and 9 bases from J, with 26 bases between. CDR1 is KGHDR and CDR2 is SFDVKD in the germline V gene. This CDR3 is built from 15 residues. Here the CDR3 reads CATSSKRKDPRGQYF. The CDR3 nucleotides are TGTGCCACCTCAAGCAAACGGAAGGACCCCAGGGGGCAGTACTTC.